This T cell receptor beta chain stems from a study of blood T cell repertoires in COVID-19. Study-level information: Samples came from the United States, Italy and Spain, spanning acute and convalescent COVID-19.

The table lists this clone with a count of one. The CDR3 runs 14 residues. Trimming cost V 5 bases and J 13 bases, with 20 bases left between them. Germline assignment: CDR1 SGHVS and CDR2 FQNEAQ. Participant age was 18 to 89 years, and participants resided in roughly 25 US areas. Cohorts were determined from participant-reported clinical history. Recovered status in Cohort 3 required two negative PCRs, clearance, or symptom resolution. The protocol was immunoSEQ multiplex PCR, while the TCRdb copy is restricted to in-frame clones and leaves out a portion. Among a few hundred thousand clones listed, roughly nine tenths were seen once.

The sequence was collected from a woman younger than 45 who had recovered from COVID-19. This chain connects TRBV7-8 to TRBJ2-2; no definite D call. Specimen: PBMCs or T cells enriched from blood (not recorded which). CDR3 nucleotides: TGTGCCAGCAGCCCCGCCAGGTTCCGGATGGCGCTGTTTTTT. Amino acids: CASSPARFRMALFF.